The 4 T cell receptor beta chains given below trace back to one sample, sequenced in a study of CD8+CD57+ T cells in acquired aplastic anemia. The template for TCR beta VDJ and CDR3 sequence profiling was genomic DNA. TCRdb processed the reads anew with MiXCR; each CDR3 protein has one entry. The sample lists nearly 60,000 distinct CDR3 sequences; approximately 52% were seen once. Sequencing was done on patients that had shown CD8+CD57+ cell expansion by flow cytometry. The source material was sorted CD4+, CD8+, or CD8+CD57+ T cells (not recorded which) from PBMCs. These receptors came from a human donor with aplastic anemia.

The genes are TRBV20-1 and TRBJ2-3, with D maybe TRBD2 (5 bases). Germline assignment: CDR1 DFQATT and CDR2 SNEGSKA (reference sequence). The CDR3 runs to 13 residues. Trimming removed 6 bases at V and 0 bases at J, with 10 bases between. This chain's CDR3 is CSAHGLSTDTQYF. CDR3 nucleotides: TGCAGTGCCCACGGACTCAGCACAGATACGCAGTATTTT.

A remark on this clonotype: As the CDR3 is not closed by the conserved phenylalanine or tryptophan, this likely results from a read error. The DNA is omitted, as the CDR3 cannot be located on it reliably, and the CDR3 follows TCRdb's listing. This CDR3 reads CASSPSRGGANEQSL. The chain is built from TRBV12-3 or TRBV12-4 and TRBJ2-1; the table calls TRBD1, which could not be checked here. The CDR3 extends over 15 residues, inclusive of both ends.

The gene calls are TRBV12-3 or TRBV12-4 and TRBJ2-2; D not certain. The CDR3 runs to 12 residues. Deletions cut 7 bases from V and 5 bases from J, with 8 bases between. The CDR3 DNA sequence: TGTGCCAGCACCTCCAGAACCGGGGAGCTGTTTTTT. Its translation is CASTSRTGELFF.

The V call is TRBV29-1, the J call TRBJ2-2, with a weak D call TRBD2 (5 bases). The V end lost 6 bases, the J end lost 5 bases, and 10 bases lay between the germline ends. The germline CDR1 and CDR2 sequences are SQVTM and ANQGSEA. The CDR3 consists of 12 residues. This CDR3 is CSVDSETGELFF. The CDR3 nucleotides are TGCAGCGTAGATAGCGAGACCGGGGAGCTGTTTTTT.